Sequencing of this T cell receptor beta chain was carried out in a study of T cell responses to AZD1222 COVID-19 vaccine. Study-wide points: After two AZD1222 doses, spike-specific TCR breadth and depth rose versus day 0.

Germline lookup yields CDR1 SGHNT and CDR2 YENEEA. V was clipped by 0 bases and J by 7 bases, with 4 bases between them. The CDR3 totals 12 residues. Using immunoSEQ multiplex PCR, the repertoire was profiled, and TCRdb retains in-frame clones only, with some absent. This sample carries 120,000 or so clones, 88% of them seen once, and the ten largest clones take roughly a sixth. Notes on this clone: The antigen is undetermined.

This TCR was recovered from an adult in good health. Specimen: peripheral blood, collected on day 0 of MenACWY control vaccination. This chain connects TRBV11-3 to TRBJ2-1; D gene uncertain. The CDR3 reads CASSLEGNEQFF. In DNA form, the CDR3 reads TGTGCCAGCAGCTTAGAGGGTAATGAGCAGTTCTTC.